The rows below give T cell receptor beta chains drawn from one sample of a study of T cells in Graves' hyperthyroidism and ophthalmopathy. TCRdb analysed the multiplex PCR reads with MiXCR anew, one entry per CDR3 protein. Of some 350,000 distinct CDR3 sequences in the sample, approximately 25% were seen once. Sample: blood. The receptors derive from a man aged 45-65 years with Graves' hyperthyroidism. The CDR3 runs from the conserved cysteine through the conserved F or W.

TRBV10-2	TRBJ1-2	CASSASGGAPYGYTF
TRBV6-1	TRBJ1-1	CASLYSEHSEAFF
TRBV5-5	TRBJ2-7	CASSSRDRTTYEQYF
TRBV2	TRBJ2-2	CASRESGTIGAGELFF
TRBV12-3/TRBV12-4	TRBJ2-3	CASSSPGTWGTQYF
TRBV3-1	TRBJ1-1	CASSLGVFGLNTEAFF
TRBV20-1	TRBJ1-2	CSARDLGSGYGYTF
TRBV20-1	TRBJ2-7	CSASHPSGEGPYEQYF
TRBV18	TRBJ1-1	CASTPILSNTEAFF
TRBV11-2	TRBJ2-3	CASSLDGLNTDTQYF
TRBV5-6	TRBJ1-1	CASSMGGRSNTEAFF
TRBV3-1	TRBJ1-4	CASSQKATGDNEKLFF
TRBV15	TRBJ2-5	CATSRDGQGGSGSPLQETQYF
TRBV12-3/TRBV12-4	TRBJ2-1	CASSRSGTSGNHNEQFF
TRBV9	TRBJ2-7	CASSETGEPYEQYF
TRBV20-1	TRBJ2-3	CSAVQGSDTQYF
TRBV20-1	TRBJ2-1	CSARNPREGQNEQFF
TRBV12-3/TRBV12-4	TRBJ1-1	CASSRQSGSEAFF
TRBV6-9	TRBJ2-5	CASSYGGSQETQYF
TRBV7-9	TRBJ1-2	CASSPQNGYTF
TRBV12-3/TRBV12-4	TRBJ2-5	CASRAIGVETQYF
TRBV10-3	TRBJ1-5	CAISERTGGGQPQHF
TRBV12-3/TRBV12-4	TRBJ1-5	CASSLVGQAPNQPQHF
TRBV11-2	TRBJ1-3	CASSLEQTGNTIYF
TRBV6-2/TRBV6-3	TRBJ2-3	CASCHGTSGGRHMNTQYF
TRBV27	TRBJ1-1	CASSFGGTDTEAFF
TRBV4-1	TRBJ1-2	CASSQRGQYGYTF
TRBV18	TRBJ2-5	CASSPSGLAGGRKETQYF
TRBV27	TRBJ2-5	CASSLIGNQETQYF
TRBV12-3/TRBV12-4	TRBJ2-7	CASSPPGQGWDEQYF
TRBV10-2	TRBJ2-5	CASSELDFGPRTQYF
TRBV19	TRBJ1-4	CASSQTGEEKLFF
TRBV7-3	TRBJ1-4	CASSLDDEKLFF
TRBV3-1	TRBJ2-7	CASSQEGDRDYEQYF
TRBV12-3/TRBV12-4	TRBJ2-5	CASSPRDRGGQETQYF
TRBV11-3	TRBJ2-7	CASSSGDVLAGDPLSKEQYF
TRBV24-1	TRBJ2-4	CATSDLLLAKNIQYF
TRBV2	TRBJ1-4	CASSGNGNEKLFF
TRBV6-1	TRBJ1-2	CASGPKANYGYTF
TRBV27	TRBJ2-7	CASSLEGTSGFYEQYF
TRBV7-9	TRBJ2-1	CASTHYDVGEQFF
TRBV3-1	TRBJ2-4	CASSQVTGAKNIQYF
TRBV7-8	TRBJ2-1	CASSLVPGRAPNEQFF
TRBV6-5	TRBJ1-1	CASSYQGDTEAFF
TRBV7-9	TRBJ2-1	CASSFTLAGDNEQFF
TRBV6-5	TRBJ2-5	CASSYREETQYF
TRBV3-1	TRBJ1-2	CASSQEEVRTFDGYTF
TRBV10-3	TRBJ1-5	CAISEVETNQPQHF
TRBV5-1	TRBJ2-5	CASSFSGGETQYF